This T cell receptor (beta chain) was identified during a study of CD8+ T cells in alopecia areata. Overall study results and limits: The study also sequences resident alphabeta T cells of normal skin in scalp samples. Clonality in lesional scalp, especially alopecia totalis/universalis, exceeded that of normal scalp. The study found that many expanded lesional clones persisted in scalp and blood during tofacitinib.

The sequencing template was cDNA reverse transcribed from extracted RNA. Measured with immunoSEQ multiplex PCR; TCRdb has only the in-frame clones, and not every one. The sample yields around 200,000 clones, approximately 53% seen once. In germline, CDR1 is MGHDK, CDR2 SYGVNS. The V segment lost 8 bases and the J segment 7 bases; nucleotides outside the gene matches: 5. This CDR3 contains 12 residues. Treatment described: oral pan-JAK inhibitor, 5-10 mg twice daily. Alopecia areata patients provided lesional scalp punch biopsies and peripheral blood. As regards this clone: Its antigen remains unidentified.

The clonotype originates from a human donor with alopecia areata. The starting material was CD8+ T cells sorted from blood, obtained at week 24, from a patient treated with tofacitinib. The V gene is TRBV25-1, the J gene TRBJ2-1, with 7 bases lining up with TRBD2. DNA of the CDR3: TGTGCCAGCGGGGGGGTAACGAATGAGCAGTTCTTC. This gives the protein CASGGVTNEQFF.